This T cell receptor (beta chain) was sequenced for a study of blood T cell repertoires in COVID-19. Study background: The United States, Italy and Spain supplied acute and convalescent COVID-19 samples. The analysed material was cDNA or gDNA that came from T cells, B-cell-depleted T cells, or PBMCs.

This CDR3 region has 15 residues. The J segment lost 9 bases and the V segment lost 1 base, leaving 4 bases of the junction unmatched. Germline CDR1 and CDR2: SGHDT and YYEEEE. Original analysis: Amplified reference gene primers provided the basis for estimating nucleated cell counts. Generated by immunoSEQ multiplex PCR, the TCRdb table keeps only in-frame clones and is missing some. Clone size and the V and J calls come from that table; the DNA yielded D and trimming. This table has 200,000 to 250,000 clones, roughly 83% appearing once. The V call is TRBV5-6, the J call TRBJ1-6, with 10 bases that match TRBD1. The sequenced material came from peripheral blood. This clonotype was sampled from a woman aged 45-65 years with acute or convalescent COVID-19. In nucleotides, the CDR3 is TGTGCCAGCAGCTTGTCCGGGACAGGGGTTTCACCCCTCCACTTT. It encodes CASSLSGTGVSPLHF.